The present TCR beta chain was sequenced within a study of ipilimumab plus nivolumab after autologous stem cell transplantation. Some clones are missing from TCRdb's copy, which holds only in-frame ones; the method was immunoSEQ multiplex PCR. The sample shows approximately 20,000 clones, less than 85% of them seen only once. This clone was seen only once. V dropped 2 bases and J dropped 0; count of bases not matched to a gene: 3. This CDR3 is built from 17 residues. Germline-derived CDR1 and CDR2 are SNHLY and FYNNEI. The source material was PBMCs, sampled in a trial of ipilimumab plus nivolumab as post-transplant consolidation. The TCR sequence derives from a male donor with diffuse large B-cell lymphoma. The gene calls are TRBV2 and TRBJ2-1; 11 bases are shared with TRBD2. CDR3 residues: CASSENLAGGSYNEQFF. The CDR3 nucleotides are TGTGCCAGCAGTGAAAATCTAGCGGGGGGCTCCTACAATGAGCAGTTCTTC.